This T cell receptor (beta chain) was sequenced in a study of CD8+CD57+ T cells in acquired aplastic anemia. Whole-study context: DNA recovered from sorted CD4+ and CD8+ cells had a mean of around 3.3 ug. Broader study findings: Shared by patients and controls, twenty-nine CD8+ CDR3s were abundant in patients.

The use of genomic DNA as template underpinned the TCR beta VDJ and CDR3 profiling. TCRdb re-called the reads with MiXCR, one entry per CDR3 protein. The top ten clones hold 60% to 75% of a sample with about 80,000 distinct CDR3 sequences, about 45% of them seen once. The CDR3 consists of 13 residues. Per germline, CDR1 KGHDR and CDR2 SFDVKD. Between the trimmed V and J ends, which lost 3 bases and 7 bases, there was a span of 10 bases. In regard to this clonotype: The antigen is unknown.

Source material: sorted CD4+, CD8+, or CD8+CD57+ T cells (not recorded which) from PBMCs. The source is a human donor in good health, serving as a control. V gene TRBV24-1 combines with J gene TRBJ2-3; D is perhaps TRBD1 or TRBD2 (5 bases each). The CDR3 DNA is TGTGCCACCAGTGATATGGGGACGAATACGCAGTATTTT. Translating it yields CATSDMGTNTQYF.